Below are 22 T cell receptor beta chains sequenced from a single sample in a study of blood T cell repertoires in COVID-19. Some clones are missing from TCRdb's copy, which holds only in-frame ones; the method was immunoSEQ multiplex PCR. The table records more than 300,000 clones, roughly 89% of them present only once. The material sequenced was peripheral blood. These receptors originate from a woman aged 18-29 years who had recovered from COVID-19.

This chain links TRBV11-3 with TRBJ1-1, with a weak D call TRBD1 (5 bases). Trimming removed 5 bases from V and 7 bases from J, with 20 bases in between. Germline V gene data show CDR1 as SGHNT and CDR2 as YENEEA. The CDR3 runs 15 residues. As DNA, the CDR3 is TGTGCCAGCAGCCCCCGAAGGGGACTGAACGTTGAAGCTTTCTTT. This encodes CASSPRRGLNVEAFF.

A single count supports this clone. The J gene is TRBJ2-3, the V gene TRBV20-1; tentatively, D is TRBD2 (6 bases). V dropped 3 bases and J dropped 3 bases, with 13 bases sitting between them. In germline, CDR1 is DFQATT, CDR2 SNEGSKA (reference sequence). This CDR3 contains 14 residues. CDR3 sequence reads: CSASAWEETDTQYF. The CDR3 DNA reads TGCAGTGCTAGTGCGTGGGAGGAAACAGATACGCAGTATTTT.

V usage is TRBV7-9 and J usage is TRBJ2-2; 8 bases map to TRBD2. The V gene end was trimmed by 2 bases and the J gene end by 4 bases; junction bases not matched to a gene: 6. The CDR3 contains 16 residues. Germline loops: CDR1 SEHNR, CDR2 FQNEAQ (reference sequence). The CDR3 region is CASSLPGREATGELFF. As DNA, the CDR3 is TGTGCCAGCAGCTTACCCGGGAGGGAGGCCACCGGGGAGCTGTTTTTT. Full variable domain (rest looked up from reference TRBV7-9 and TRBJ2-2): DTGVSQNPRHKITKRGQNVTFRCDPISEHNRLYWYRQTLGQGPEFLTYFQNEAQLEKSRLLSDRFSAERPKGSFSTLEIQRTEQGDSAMYLCASSLPGREATGELFFGEGSRLTVL.

J is TRBJ2-7 and V is TRBV5-5, with D unresolved. Germline-derived CDR1 and CDR2 are SGHKS and YYEKEE (reference sequence). CDR3 length: 14 residues. The V end was cut by 1 base, the J end by 3 bases, with 11 bases between. CDR3 nucleotides: TGTGCCAGCAGCTTGTTTGTCGGTAACTACGAGCAGTACGTC. Its protein product is CASSLFVGNYEQYV.

V is TRBV5-1 and J is TRBJ2-5; 8 nucleotides match TRBD1. Germline CDR1 is SGHRS and CDR2 is YFSETQ. Trimming removed 2 bases from V and 2 bases from J; junction bases left unmatched: 8. The CDR3 totals 16 residues. This chain's CDR3 is CASSLQGQGAQETQYF. CDR3 DNA sequence: TGCGCCAGCAGCTTACAGGGGCAGGGGGCACAAGAGACCCAGTACTTC.

This clone was counted a single time. The chain has TRBV29-1 and TRBJ2-1; 11 nucleotides agree with TRBD2. Germline values: CDR1 SQVTM, CDR2 ANQGSEA. The CDR3 is made up of 15 amino acids. Germline trimming cut 7 bases from V and 3 bases from J; bases unmatched to any gene: 8. The CDR3 DNA reads as TGCAGCGGGTCCCGACTAGCGGGAAGCTACAATGAGCAGTTCTTC. Amino acids: CSGSRLAGSYNEQFF.

CDR3 amino acids: CASGLVRGIHEQYV. In DNA, the CDR3 is TGTGCTAGTGGTTTGGTACGGGGGATCCACGAGCAGTACGTC. The J gene is TRBJ2-7, the V gene TRBV12-5; D is possibly TRBD2 (6 bases). V lost 0 bases, J lost 5 bases, and 11 bases lay in between. The CDR3 length is 14 residues. Per the germline V gene, CDR1 is LGHNT and CDR2 is FRNRAP.

The V call is TRBV5-1, the J call TRBJ2-5; maybe TRBD2 (5 bases). Trimming stripped 0 bases from V and 5 bases from J, with 11 bases between. In germline, CDR1 is SGHRS, CDR2 YFSETQ. The CDR3 spans 14 residues. The CDR3 nucleotides are TGCGCCAGCAGCTTGGGGTCGGGAAGGGAGACCCAGTACTTC. Its translation: CASSLGSGRETQYF.

The chain has TRBV7-8 and TRBJ1-1; 8 bases line up with TRBD1. This CDR3 spans 15 amino acids. Trimming at V came to 2 bases and at J to 1 base, leaving 3 bases not matched to a gene. Germline V CDR1 and CDR2: SGHVS, FQNEAQ. CDR3 nucleotide sequence: TGTGCCAGCAGCTTACAGGGGGCAAAGAACACTGAAGCTTTCTTT. Translating it yields CASSLQGAKNTEAFF.

This chain uses TRBV10-3 with TRBJ2-2; 12 bases match TRBD2. This CDR3 has 16 residues. V shed 3 bases, J shed 4 bases, and the junction held 3 bases outside the gene matches. Germline CDR1 and CDR2: ENHRY and SYGVKD. The CDR3 DNA reads as TGTGCCATCAGTGAACTAGCGGGAGGTGGCACCGGGGAGCTGTTTTTT. Translated: CAISELAGGGTGELFF.

V usage is TRBV6-2 or TRBV6-3 and J usage is TRBJ2-5; D is uncertain. CDR1 is MNHEY and CDR2 is SVGEGT in the germline V gene. Trimming shortened V by 2 bases and J by 1 base, and 8 bases separated the two germline ends. This CDR3 spans 14 amino acids. The CDR3 DNA is TGTGCCAGCAGTTACGGCAGGTCCCAAGAGACCCAGTACTTC. This sequence encodes CASSYGRSQETQYF.

The V gene is TRBV7-9, the J gene TRBJ1-3; D not resolved. The CDR3 is 14 residues long. V lost 6 bases, J lost 3 bases, and 12 bases lay in between. Germline CDR1 and CDR2: SEHNR and FQNEAQ (reference sequence). CDR3 sequence: CASSLVGDGNTIYF. In DNA, the CDR3 is TGTGCCAGCAGTTTGGTCGGGGATGGAAACACCATATATTTT.

Written as DNA, the CDR3 is TGTGCCAGCACCACCGGGGGGCACGGTAATTCACCCCTCCACTTT. Its translation is CASTTGGHGNSPLHF. The chain carries TRBV6-6 and TRBJ1-6, with a possible D match to TRBD1 (6 bases). CDR3 length equals 15 residues. CDR1 and CDR2 from the germline V gene are MNHNY and SVGAGI (reference sequence). V lost 7 bases to trimming and J lost 6 bases, with 16 bases between them.

The chain has TRBV6-5 and TRBJ2-5; TRBD1 matches at 8 bases. This CDR3 region has 13 residues. The trim removed 6 bases at V and 4 bases at J, leaving 4 bases unmatched. The germline V gene has CDR1 MNHEY and CDR2 SVGAGI. CDR3: CASRGRGPETQYF. The CDR3, as DNA: TGTGCCAGCAGGGGCAGGGGGCCAGAGACCCAGTACTTC.

The rearrangement uses TRBV12-3 or TRBV12-4 and TRBJ2-5; TRBD1 is a possible D gene (5 bases). V was cut by 3 bases and J by 2 bases, with 7 bases left in between. The CDR3 extends over 13 amino acids. CDR3 amino acids: CASSFRQQETQYF. As DNA, the CDR3 is TGTGCCAGCAGTTTTAGACAGCAAGAGACCCAGTACTTC.

Comments on this clone: Other nucleotide sequences from this sample produce the same CDR3. V gene TRBV29-1 combines with J gene TRBJ2-3, with TRBD2 matching over 13 bases. The CDR3 length is 14 residues. The V gene end was trimmed by 6 bases and the J gene end by 3 bases; junction bases not matched to a gene: 3. CDR1 and CDR2 from the germline V gene are SQVTM and ANQGSEA. CDR3 protein: CSVRTSGSTDTQYF. In nucleotides, the CDR3 is TGCAGCGTCCGGACTAGCGGGAGTACAGATACGCAGTATTTT.

In DNA form, the CDR3 reads TGTGCCAGCAGCGCCGGGGTTTCGGCGGGAGGGAGTGAGACCCAGTACTTC. It is translated as CASSAGVSAGGSETQYF. This chain uses TRBV9 with TRBJ2-5; TRBD2 agrees at 9 bases. Losses at the gene ends were 3 bases for V and 5 bases for J; bases not matched to a gene: 14. This CDR3 is 17 amino acids long. The V gene's germline CDR1 is SGDLS and CDR2 YYNGEE.

J is TRBJ1-1 and V is TRBV6-5, with D hard to call. The ends were cut back, 10 bases at V and 4 bases at J, with 19 bases in the middle. The germline V gene has CDR1 MNHEY and CDR2 SVGAGI. The CDR3 totals 14 residues. CDR3 coding DNA: TGTGCCACCTGGCGAAGTCAGCGTGTCACTGAAGCTTTCTTT. This codes for CATWRSQRVTEAFF.

The chain has TRBV4-3 and TRBJ1-3; D unclear. V was cut by 4 bases and J by 3 bases, with 16 bases left in between. CDR1 and CDR2 from the germline V gene are LGHNA and YSLEER. CDR3 size: 16 residues. The CDR3, as DNA: TGCGCCAGCAGCCCGTCACGCGGTTTGGATGGAAACACCATATATTTT. Protein: CASSPSRGLDGNTIYF.

V and J are TRBV4-3 and TRBJ2-1; 8 bases are a match to TRBD2. This CDR3 contains 15 residues. V shed 9 bases and J 6 bases; nucleotides not matched to a gene: 13. Germline values: CDR1 LGHNA, CDR2 YSLEER. Written as DNA, the CDR3 is TGCGCCAGTAGCGACTTAGCGGGGAGGGGCAATGAGCAGTTCTTC. Its translation: CASSDLAGRGNEQFF.

The CDR3 DNA sequence: TGTGCCAGCGGGAGAGTACGGGTGAATGAGCAGTTCTTC. Its protein product is CASGRVRVNEQFF. The chain is built from TRBV6-5 and TRBJ2-1, with TRBD2 as a possible D gene (5 bases). Looked up from germline, CDR1 is MNHEY and CDR2 is SVGAGI. This CDR3 region has 13 residues. The V gene lost 8 bases and the J gene lost 7 bases, with 15 bases spanning the gap.

The V gene is TRBV6-2 or TRBV6-3, the J gene TRBJ2-3; D unclear. In germline, CDR1 is MNHEY, CDR2 SVGEGT. This CDR3 has 15 residues. The V gene lost 1 base and the J gene lost 6 bases, with 14 bases spanning the gap. The CDR3 protein is CASSYLTTAADTQYF. The CDR3 DNA sequence: TGTGCCAGCAGTTACTTGACGACGGCGGCCGATACGCAGTATTTT.